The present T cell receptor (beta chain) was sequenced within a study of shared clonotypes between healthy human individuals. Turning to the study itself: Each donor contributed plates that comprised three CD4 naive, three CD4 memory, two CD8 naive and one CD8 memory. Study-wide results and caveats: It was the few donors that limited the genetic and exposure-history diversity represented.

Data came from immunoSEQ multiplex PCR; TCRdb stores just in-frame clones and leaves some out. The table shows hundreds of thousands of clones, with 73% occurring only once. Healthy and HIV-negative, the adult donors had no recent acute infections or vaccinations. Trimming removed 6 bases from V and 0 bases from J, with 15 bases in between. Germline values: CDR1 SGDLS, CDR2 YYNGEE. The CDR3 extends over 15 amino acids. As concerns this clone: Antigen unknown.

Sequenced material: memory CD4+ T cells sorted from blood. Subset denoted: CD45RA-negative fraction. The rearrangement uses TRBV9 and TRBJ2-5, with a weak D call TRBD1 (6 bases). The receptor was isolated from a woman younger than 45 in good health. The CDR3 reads CASTQGGTDQETQYF. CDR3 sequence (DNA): TGTGCCAGCACCCAAGGGGGAACAGACCAAGAGACCCAGTACTTC.